This T cell receptor beta chain came from a study of early T cells in non-severe SARS-CoV-2 infection. Turning to the study itself: Bulk RNA taken from unsorted whole blood was sequenced, leaving chains unpaired.

Germline V CDR1 and CDR2: LGHDT, YNNKEL (reference sequence). Trimming cost V 4 bases and J 1 base; bases outside gene matches: 4. This CDR3 is 16 amino acids long. General observations from the study: Reliance on VDJdb matching favored anti-spike CD8 responses; private and CD4 specificities were missed.

Points on this clonotype: Its antigen is still unknown.

Attachment of unique molecular identifiers was made to individual cDNA molecules. TCRdb analysed the 5' RACE reads with MiXCR anew, one entry per CDR3 protein. There are over 80,000 distinct CDR3 sequences in the sample; approximately 12% occur only once, and about 4.4% lies in the top ten. The sequencing used whole blood, collected at baseline. This sequence was found in an adult who was a healthcare worker with PCR-confirmed SARS-CoV-2 infection or an uninfected control (not recorded which). The chain joins TRBV3-1 to TRBJ2-3; 11 bases match TRBD2. The CDR3 sequence is CASSPLGLAGTDTQYF. CDR3 coding DNA: TGTGCCAGCAGCCCATTGGGACTAGCGGGCACAGATACGCAGTATTTT.